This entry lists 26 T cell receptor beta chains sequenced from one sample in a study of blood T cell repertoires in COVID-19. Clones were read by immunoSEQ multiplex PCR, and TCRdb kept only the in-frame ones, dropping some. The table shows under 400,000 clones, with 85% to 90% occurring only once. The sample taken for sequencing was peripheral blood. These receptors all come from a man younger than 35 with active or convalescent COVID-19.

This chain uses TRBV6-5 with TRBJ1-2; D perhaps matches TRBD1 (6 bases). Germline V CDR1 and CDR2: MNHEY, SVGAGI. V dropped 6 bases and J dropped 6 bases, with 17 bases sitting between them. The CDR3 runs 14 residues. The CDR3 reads CASRSRGGHNGYTF. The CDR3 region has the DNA TGTGCCAGCAGGTCCCGCGGGGGGCATAATGGCTACACCTTC.

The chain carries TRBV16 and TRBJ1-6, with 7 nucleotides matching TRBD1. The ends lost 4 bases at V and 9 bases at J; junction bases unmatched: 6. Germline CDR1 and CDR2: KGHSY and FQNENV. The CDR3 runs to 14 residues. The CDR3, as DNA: TGTGCCAGCAGCCTCTACAGGGGTGGTTCACCCCTCCACTTT. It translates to CASSLYRGGSPLHF. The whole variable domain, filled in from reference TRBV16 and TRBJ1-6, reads GEEVAQTPKHLVRGEGQKAKLYCAPIKGHSYVFWYQQVLKNEFKFLISFQNENVFDETGMPKERFSAKCLPNSPCSLEIQATKLEDSAVYFCASSLYRGGSPLHFGNGTRLTVT.

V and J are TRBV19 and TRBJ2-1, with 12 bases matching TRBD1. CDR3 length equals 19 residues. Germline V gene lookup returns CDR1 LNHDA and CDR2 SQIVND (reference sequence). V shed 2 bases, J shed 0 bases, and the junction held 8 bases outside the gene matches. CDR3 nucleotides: TGTGCCAGTAGTATACGGGGACAGGGGGCTATTTACTCCTACAATGAGCAGTTCTTC. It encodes CASSIRGQGAIYSYNEQFF.

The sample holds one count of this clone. The CDR3 sequence is CATSDTRQVAYEQYF. Written as DNA, the CDR3 is TGTGCCACCAGTGATACCCGGCAGGTGGCCTACGAGCAGTACTTC. The chain joins TRBV24-1 to TRBJ2-7; no clear D. The CDR3 is 15 amino acids. V lost 3 bases, J lost 2 bases, and 13 bases lay in between. The germline gives CDR1 KGHDR, CDR2 SFDVKD.

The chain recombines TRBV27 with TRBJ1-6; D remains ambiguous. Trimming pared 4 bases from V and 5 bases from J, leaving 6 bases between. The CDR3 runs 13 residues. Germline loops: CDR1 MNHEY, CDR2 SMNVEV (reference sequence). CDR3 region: CASSSGDNSPLHF. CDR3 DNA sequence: TGTGCCAGCAGTTCGGGTGATAATTCACCCCTCCACTTT.

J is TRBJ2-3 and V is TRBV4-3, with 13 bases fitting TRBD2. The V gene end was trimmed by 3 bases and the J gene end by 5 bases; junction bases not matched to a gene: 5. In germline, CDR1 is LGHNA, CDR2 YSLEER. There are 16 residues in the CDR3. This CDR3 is CASSHLTSGGLDTQYF. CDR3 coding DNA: TGCGCCAGCAGCCATCTGACTAGCGGGGGGCTAGATACGCAGTATTTT.

DNA of the CDR3: TGCGCCAGCAGCCAAGACTACGGAGTCCTGAGTCCCTCTGGAAACACCATATATTTT. Translating it yields CASSQDYGVLSPSGNTIYF. This sequence joins TRBV4-1 and TRBJ1-3; D gene uncertain. Germline V gene sequence: CDR1 MGHRA, CDR2 YSYEKL. The V gene lost 0 bases and the J gene lost 0 bases, with 18 bases spanning the gap. The CDR3 consists of 19 residues.

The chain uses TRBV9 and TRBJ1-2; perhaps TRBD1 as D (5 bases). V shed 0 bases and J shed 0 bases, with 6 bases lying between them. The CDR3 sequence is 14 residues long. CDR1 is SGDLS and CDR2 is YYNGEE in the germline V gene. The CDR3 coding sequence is TGTGCCAGCAGCGTAGGGACATCTAACTATGGCTACACCTTC. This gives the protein CASSVGTSNYGYTF. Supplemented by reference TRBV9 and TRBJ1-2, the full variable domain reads DSGVTQTPKHLITATGQRVTLRCSPRSGDLSVYWYQQSLDQGLQFLIQYYNGEERAKGNILERFSAQQFPDLHSELNLSSLELGDSALYFCASSVGTSNYGYTFGSGTRLTVV.

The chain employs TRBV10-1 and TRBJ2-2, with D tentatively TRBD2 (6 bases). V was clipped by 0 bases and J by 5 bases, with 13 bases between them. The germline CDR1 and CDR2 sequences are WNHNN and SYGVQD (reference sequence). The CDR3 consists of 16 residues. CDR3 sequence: CASSESGREETGELFF. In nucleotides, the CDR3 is TGCGCCAGCAGTGAGTCTGGCAGGGAGGAAACCGGGGAGCTGTTTTTT.

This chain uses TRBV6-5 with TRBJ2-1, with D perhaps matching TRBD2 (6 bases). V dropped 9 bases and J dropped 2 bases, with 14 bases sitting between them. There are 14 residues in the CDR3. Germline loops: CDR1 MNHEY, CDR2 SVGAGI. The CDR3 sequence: CASYRDSPYNEQFF. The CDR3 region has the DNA TGTGCCAGTTACCGGGACTCCCCCTACAATGAGCAGTTCTTC.

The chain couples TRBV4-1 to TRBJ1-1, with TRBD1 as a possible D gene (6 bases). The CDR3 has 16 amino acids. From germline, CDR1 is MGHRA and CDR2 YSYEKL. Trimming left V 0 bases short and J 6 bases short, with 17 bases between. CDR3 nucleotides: TGCGCCAGCAGCCAAGAGTACAGGGTCGGAAAGGCTGAAGCTTTCTTT. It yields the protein CASSQEYRVGKAEAFF.

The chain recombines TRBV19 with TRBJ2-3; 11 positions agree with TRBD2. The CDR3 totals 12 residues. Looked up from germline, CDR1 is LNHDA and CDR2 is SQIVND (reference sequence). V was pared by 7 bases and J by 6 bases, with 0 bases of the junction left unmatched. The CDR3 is CASTSGGDTQYF. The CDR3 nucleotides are TGTGCCAGTACTAGCGGGGGGGATACGCAGTATTTT. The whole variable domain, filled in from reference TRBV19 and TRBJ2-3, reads DGGITQSPKYLFRKEGQNVTLSCEQNLNHDAMYWYRQDPGQGLRLIYYSQIVNDFQKGDIAEGYSVSREKKESFPLTVTSAQKNPTAFYLCASTSGGDTQYFGPGTRLTVL.

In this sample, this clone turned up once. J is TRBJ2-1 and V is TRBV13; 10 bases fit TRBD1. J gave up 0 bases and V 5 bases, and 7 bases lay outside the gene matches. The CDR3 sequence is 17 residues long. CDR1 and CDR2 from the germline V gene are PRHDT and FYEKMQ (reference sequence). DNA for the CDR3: TGTGCCAGCAGCCGGGACAGGGGATTAAACTCCTACAATGAGCAGTTCTTC. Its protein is CASSRDRGLNSYNEQFF.

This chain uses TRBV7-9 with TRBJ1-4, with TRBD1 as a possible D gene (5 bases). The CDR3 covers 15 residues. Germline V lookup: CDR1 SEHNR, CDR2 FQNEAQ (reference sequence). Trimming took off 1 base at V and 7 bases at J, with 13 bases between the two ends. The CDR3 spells CASSLVEGRGEKLFF. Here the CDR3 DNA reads TGTGCCAGCAGCTTAGTGGAGGGGCGCGGTGAAAAACTGTTTTTT.

For the CDR3, the DNA is TGTGCCAGCAGTACTCGACAGTTCCAAGAGACCCAGTACTTC. It yields the protein CASSTRQFQETQYF. The chain recombines TRBV6-5 with TRBJ2-5; weak D call: TRBD1 (5 bases). Trimming pared 5 bases from V and 1 base from J, leaving 11 bases between. The CDR3 runs 14 residues. CDR1 and CDR2 (germline): MNHEY, SVGAGI.

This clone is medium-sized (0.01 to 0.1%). CDR3 sequence reads: CASSRSSPSYEQYF. DNA for the CDR3: TGTGCCAGCAGCCGGAGCTCCCCGTCCTACGAGCAGTACTTC. The chain has TRBV3-1 (or the pseudogene TRBV3-2) and TRBJ2-7; D uncertain. From germline, CDR1 is LGHDT and CDR2 YNNKEL (reference sequence). V was clipped by 4 bases and J by 1 base, with 11 bases between them. The CDR3 sequence is 14 residues long.

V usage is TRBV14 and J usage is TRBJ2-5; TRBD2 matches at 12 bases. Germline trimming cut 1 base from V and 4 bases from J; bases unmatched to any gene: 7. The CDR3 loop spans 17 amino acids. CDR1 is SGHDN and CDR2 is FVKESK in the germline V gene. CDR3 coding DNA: TGTGCCAGCAGCCAAGGACGACTAGCGGGAGTTGGAGAGACCCAGTACTTC. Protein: CASSQGRLAGVGETQYF.

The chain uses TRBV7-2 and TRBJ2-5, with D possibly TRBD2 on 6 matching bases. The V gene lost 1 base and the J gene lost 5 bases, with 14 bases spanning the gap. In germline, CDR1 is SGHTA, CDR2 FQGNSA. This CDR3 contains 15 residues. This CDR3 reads CASSLVSRAGETQYF. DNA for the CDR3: TGTGCCAGCAGCTTAGTGAGTAGAGCGGGTGAGACCCAGTACTTC.

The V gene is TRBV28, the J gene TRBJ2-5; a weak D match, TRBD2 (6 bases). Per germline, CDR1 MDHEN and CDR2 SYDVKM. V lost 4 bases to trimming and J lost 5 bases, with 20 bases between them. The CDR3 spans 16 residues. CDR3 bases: TGTGCCAGCAGTTACCCAATGGGGGGAGAACGGGAGACCCAGTACTTC. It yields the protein CASSYPMGGERETQYF.

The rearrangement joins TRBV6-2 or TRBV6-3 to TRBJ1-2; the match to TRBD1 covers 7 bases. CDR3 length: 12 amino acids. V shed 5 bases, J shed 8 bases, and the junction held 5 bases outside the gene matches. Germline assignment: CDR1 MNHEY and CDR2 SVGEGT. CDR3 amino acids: CASSLQGQGYTF. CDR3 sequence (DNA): TGTGCCAGCAGTCTACAGGGGCAAGGCTACACCTTC.

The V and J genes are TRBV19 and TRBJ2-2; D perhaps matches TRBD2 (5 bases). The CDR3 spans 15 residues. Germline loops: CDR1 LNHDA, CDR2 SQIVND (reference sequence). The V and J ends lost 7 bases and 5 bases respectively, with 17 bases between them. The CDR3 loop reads CASTVVGVGTGELFF. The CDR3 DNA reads TGTGCCAGTACCGTAGTGGGAGTCGGGACCGGGGAGCTGTTTTTT.

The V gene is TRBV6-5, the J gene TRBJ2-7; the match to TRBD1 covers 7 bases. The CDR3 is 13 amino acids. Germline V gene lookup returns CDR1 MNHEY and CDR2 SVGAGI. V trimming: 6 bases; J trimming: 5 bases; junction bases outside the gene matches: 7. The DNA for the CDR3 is TGTGCCAGCAGCTTGACAGGGAGCAACGAGCAGTACTTC. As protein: CASSLTGSNEQYF.

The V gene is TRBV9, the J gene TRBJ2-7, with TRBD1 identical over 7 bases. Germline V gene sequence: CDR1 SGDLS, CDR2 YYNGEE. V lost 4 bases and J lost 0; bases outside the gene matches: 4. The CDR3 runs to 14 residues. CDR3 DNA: TGTGCCAGCAGCACAGGGGCGGGCTCCTACGAGCAGTACTTC. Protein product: CASSTGAGSYEQYF.

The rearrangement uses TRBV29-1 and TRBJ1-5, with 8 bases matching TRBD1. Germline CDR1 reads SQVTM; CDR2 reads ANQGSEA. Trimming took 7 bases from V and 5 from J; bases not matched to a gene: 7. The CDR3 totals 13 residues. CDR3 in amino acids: CSAGQGPYQPQHF. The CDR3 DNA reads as TGCAGCGCAGGACAGGGACCTTATCAGCCCCAGCATTTT.

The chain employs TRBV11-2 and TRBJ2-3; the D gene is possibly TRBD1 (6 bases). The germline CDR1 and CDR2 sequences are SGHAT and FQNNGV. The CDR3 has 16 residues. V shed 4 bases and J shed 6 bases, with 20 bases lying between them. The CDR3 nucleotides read TGTGCCAGCAGCTCATACCTACAGGGCCTTTGGGATACGCAGTATTTT. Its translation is CASSSYLQGLWDTQYF. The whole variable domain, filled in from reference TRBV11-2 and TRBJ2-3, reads EAGVAQSPRYKIIEKRQSVAFWCNPISGHATLYWYQQILGQGPKLLIQFQNNGVVDDSQLPKDRFSAERLKGVDSTLKIQPAKLEDSAVYLCASSSYLQGLWDTQYFGPGTRLTVL.

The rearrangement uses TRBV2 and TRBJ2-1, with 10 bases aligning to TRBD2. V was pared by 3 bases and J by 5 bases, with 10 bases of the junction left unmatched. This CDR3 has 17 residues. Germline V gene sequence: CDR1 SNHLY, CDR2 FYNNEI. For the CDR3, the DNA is TGTGCCAGCAGTGATTTTGGAAAGCGGGGGGGCCACAATGAGCAGTTCTTC. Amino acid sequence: CASSDFGKRGGHNEQFF.